One sample yielded the 8 T cell receptor beta chains listed below, sequenced in a study of T cells in Graves' hyperthyroidism and ophthalmopathy. The CDR3 regions of TCR beta were amplified from RNA transcripts. HTBI primers were employed in a first-round RT-PCR of the TCR CDR3. TCRdb reanalysed the multiplex PCR reads using MiXCR and keeps one entry per CDR3 protein. In the table there are about 530,000 distinct CDR3 sequences, roughly 17% of which are singletons. The specimen was blood. Source of these receptors: a woman aged 18-30 years with Graves' ophthalmopathy.

This clonotype has a count of ten or more. The genes are TRBV4-1 and TRBJ2-5; 10 nucleotides line up with TRBD1. The junction had 4 bases not matched to a gene; V was cut back by 1 base and J by 5 bases. The CDR3 has 15 residues. CDR1 is MGHRA and CDR2 is YSYEKL in the germline V gene. The CDR3 spells CASSQGEGQGETQYF. The CDR3 region has the DNA TGCGCCAGCAGCCAAGGGGAGGGACAGGGGGAGACCCAGTACTTC.

Concerning this clonotype: It may be a read error: a sequence one base away is much more abundant. This sequence joins TRBV30 and TRBJ1-2; D remains ambiguous. Germline CDR1 and CDR2: GTSNPN and SVGIG (reference sequence). The V and J ends lost 2 bases and 8 bases respectively, with 12 bases between them. The CDR3 extends over 12 amino acids. CDR3 nucleotide sequence: TGTGCCTGGAGTAACGAGATCGGAGGCTACACCTTC. Its translation: CAWSNEIGGYTF.

This clonotype was counted many times. The V call is TRBV27, the J call TRBJ1-1, with a tentative D call TRBD1 (6 bases). CDR3 length equals 14 residues. Trimming removed 6 bases at V and 0 bases at J, with 11 bases between. Germline V lookup: CDR1 MNHEY, CDR2 SMNVEV (reference sequence). The CDR3 nucleotides are TGTGCCAGCAGCTTGACAGGCATGAACACTGAAGCTTTCTTT. It codes for CASSLTGMNTEAFF.

The table lists this clonotype with a few counts. This chain links TRBV20-1 with TRBJ2-5, with D maybe TRBD2 (5 bases). The CDR3 totals 13 residues. Germline V CDR1 and CDR2: DFQATT, SNEGSKA (reference sequence). V was cut by 7 bases and J by 4 bases, with 16 bases left in between. CDR3 region: CSVVGVRLETQYF. DNA for the CDR3: TGCAGTGTTGTGGGAGTGAGGCTAGAGACCCAGTACTTC.

This clonotype showed up many times. The rearrangement joins TRBV7-2 to TRBJ2-7; perhaps D is TRBD1 or TRBD2 (6 bases each). The CDR3 has 15 amino acids. Germline-derived CDR1 and CDR2 are SGHTA and FQGNSA. V was trimmed by 4 bases and J by 3 bases, leaving 16 bases between them. The CDR3 region is CASSWYKGGGYEQYF. The CDR3 DNA reads as TGTGCCAGCAGCTGGTACAAGGGGGGAGGCTACGAGCAGTACTTC.

The V gene is TRBV5-6, the J gene TRBJ2-7, with 11 bases fitting TRBD2. The CDR3 loop spans 16 amino acids. CDR1 and CDR2 (germline): SGHDT, YYEEEE. Trimming removed 0 bases from V and 2 bases from J; junction bases left unmatched: 4. The CDR3: CASSLASGGYTYEQYF. CDR3 nucleotides: TGTGCCAGCAGCTTGGCTAGCGGGGGGTACACCTACGAGCAGTACTTC.

The rearrangement links TRBV12-3 or TRBV12-4 to TRBJ2-1; no reliable D call. CDR3 length equals 13 residues. V was trimmed by 4 bases and J by 4 bases, leaving 8 bases between them. The CDR3 DNA reads as TGTGCCAGCAGTTACTCGTTGTACAATGAGCAGTTCTTC. Its translation is CASSYSLYNEQFF.

This clonotype was detected only a few times. This CDR3 is CSARPLGREDEKLFF. CDR3 nucleotides: TGCAGTGCTAGACCCCTGGGCAGGGAGGATGAAAAACTGTTTTTT. V gene TRBV20-1 combines with J gene TRBJ1-4; D is perhaps TRBD1 (5 bases). V was cut by 2 bases and J by 6 bases, with 16 bases left in between. Germline V CDR1 and CDR2: DFQATT, SNEGSKA (reference sequence). The CDR3 is 15 residues long.